This TCR beta chain was retrieved from a study of cytomegalovirus exposure and HLA in healthy donors. Looked up from germline, CDR1 is SGHRS and CDR2 is YFSETQ. The V gene end was trimmed by 4 bases and the J gene end by 6 bases; junction bases not matched to a gene: 7. The CDR3 has 15 residues. The PCR contained 60 Vbeta and 13 Jbeta primers. Sequencing used immunoSEQ multiplex PCR; TCRdb keeps in-frame clones, though not all of them. Of fewer than 95,000 clones detected, more than 65% appear once; the ten largest clones hold about 16%. Specimen: PBMCs. This rearrangement joins TRBV5-1 to TRBJ2-1; 10 nucleotides line up with TRBD2. The sequence was obtained from a woman in her 40s in good health and CMV-seropositive. This CDR3 is CASSASGSRVNEQFF. CDR3 DNA sequence: TGCGCCAGCAGCGCTAGCGGGAGTCGTGTCAATGAGCAGTTCTTC.